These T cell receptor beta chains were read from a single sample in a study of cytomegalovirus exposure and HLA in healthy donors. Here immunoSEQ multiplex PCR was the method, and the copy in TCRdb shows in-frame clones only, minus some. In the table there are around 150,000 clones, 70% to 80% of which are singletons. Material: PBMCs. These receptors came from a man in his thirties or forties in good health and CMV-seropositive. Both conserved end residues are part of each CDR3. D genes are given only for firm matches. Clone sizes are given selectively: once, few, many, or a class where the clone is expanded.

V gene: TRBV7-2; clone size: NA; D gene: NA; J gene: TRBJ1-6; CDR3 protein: CASSSGESGSPLHF; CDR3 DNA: TGTGCCAGCAGCTCAGGGGAGTCAGGCTCACCCCTCCACTTT
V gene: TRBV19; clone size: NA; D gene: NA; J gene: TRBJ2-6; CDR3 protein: CASSIDQGLSGANVLTF; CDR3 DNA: TGTGCCAGTAGTATAGATCAGGGTCTCTCTGGGGCCAACGTCCTGACTTTC
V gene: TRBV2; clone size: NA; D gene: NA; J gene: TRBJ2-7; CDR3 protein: CASTRTVESSEQYF; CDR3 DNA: TGTGCCAGCACCAGGACAGTCGAAAGCTCCGAGCAGTACTTC
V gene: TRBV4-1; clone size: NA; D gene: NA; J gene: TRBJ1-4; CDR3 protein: CASSRGRAQTNEKLFF; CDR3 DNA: TGCGCCAGCAGCCGTGGCAGGGCTCAAACTAATGAAAAACTGTTTTTT
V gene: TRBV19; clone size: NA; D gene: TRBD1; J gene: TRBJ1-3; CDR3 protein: CASSDRGLGNTIYF; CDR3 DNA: TGTGCCAGTAGCGACAGGGGGCTTGGAAACACCATATATTTT
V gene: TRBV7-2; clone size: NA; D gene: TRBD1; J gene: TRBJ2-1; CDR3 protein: CASSRWTGRDEQFF; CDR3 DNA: TGTGCCAGCAGCCGATGGACAGGGCGGGATGAGCAGTTCTTC
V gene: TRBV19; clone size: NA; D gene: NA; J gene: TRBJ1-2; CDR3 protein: CATHGQGYGYGYTF; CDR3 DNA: TGTGCCACCCATGGGCAGGGGTACGGCTATGGCTACACCTTC
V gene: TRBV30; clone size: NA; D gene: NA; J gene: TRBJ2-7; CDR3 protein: CAWRYSGNEQYF; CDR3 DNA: TGTGCCTGGAGATACTCAGGGAACGAGCAGTACTTC
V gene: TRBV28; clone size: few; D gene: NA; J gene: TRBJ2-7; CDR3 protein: CASSPTFWGGLNEQYF; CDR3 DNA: TGTGCCAGCAGTCCGACCTTTTGGGGGGGCCTGAACGAGCAGTACTTC
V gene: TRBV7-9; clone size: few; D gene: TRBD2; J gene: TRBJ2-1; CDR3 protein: CASSRTSGGARNEQFF; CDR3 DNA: TGTGCCAGCAGCCGTACTAGCGGGGGGGCTCGGAATGAGCAGTTCTTC
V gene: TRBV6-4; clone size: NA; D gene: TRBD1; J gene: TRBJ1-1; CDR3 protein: CASSPGTGARAFF; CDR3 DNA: TGTGCCAGCAGTCCCGGGACAGGGGCTAGGGCTTTCTTT
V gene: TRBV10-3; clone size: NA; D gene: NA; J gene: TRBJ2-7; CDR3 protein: CAISPGGKSYEQYF; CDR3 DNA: TGTGCCATCAGCCCCGGAGGGAAATCCTACGAGCAGTACTTC
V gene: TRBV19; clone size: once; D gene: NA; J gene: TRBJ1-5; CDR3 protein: CASTWETYSNQPQHF; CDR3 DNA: TGTGCCAGTACTTGGGAGACTTATAGCAATCAGCCCCAGCATTTT
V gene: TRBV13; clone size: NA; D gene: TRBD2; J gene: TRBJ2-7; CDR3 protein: CASSLGGGGSEQYF; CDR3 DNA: TGTGCCAGCAGCTTAGGTGGGGGGGGGTCTGAGCAGTACTTC
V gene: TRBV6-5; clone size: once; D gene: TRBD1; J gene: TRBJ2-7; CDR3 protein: CASSRGQGIDEQYF; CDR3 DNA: TGTGCCAGCAGCCGGGGACAGGGGATCGACGAGCAGTACTTC
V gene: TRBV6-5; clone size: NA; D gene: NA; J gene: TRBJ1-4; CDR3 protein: CASSVQGVREKLFF; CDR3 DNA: TGTGCCAGCAGTGTACAGGGAGTGCGTGAAAAACTGTTTTTT
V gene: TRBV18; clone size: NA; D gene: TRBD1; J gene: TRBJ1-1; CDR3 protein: CASSSGQGDNTEAFF; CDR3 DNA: TGTGCCAGCTCATCTGGACAGGGGGACAACACTGAAGCTTTCTTT
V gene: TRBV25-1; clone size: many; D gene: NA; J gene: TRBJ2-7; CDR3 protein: CASSDGGAGAYEQYF; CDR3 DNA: TGTGCCAGCAGTGATGGGGGGGCAGGGGCGTACGAGCAGTACTTC
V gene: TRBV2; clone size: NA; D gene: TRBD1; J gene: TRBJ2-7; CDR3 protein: CASSVETGLAEQYF; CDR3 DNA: TGTGCCAGCAGTGTCGAGACAGGGCTAGCCGAGCAGTACTTC
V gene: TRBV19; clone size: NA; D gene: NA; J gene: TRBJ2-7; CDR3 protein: CASSIGSSYEQYF; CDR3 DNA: TGTGCCAGTAGTATCGGGAGCTCCTACGAGCAGTACTTC
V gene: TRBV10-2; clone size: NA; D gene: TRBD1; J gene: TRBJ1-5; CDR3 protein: CASSESRGDQPQHF; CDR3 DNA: TGCGCCAGCAGTGAGAGCAGGGGGGATCAGCCCCAGCATTTT
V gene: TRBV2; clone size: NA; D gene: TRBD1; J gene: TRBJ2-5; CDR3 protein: CASSEDRVMGVETQYF; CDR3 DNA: TGTGCCAGCAGTGAGGACAGGGTCATGGGAGTAGAGACCCAGTACTTC
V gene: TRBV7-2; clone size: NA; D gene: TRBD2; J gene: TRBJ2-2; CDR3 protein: CASSFGTSAGELFF; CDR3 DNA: TGTGCCAGCAGCTTCGGGACTAGCGCCGGGGAGCTGTTTTTT
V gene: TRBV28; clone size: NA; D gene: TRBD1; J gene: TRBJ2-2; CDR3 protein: CASSPRQGTVAGELFF; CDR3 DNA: TGTGCCAGCAGTCCACGACAGGGGACTGTGGCCGGGGAGCTGTTTTTT
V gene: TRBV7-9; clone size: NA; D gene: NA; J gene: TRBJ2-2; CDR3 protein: CASSSTGSGTGELFF; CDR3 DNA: TGTGCCAGCAGCAGCACAGGGAGTGGCACCGGGGAGCTGTTTTTT
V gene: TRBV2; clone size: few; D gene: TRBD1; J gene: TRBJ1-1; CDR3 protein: CASSGDSLLVGTEAFF; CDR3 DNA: TGTGCCAGCAGTGGGGACAGTCTACTTGTCGGCACTGAAGCTTTCTTT
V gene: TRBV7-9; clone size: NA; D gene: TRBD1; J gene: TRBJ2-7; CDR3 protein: CASSLLRDRGGEQYF; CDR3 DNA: TGTGCCAGCAGCTTACTCCGGGACAGGGGAGGCGAGCAGTACTTC
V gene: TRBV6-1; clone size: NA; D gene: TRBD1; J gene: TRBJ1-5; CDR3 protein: CASRSAGTGYQPQHF; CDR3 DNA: TGTGCCAGCAGGTCGGCCGGGACAGGGTATCAGCCCCAGCATTTT
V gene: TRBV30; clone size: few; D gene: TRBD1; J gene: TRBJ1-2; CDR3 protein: CALTGGAGYTF; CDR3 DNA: TGTGCCTTAACAGGGGGCGCCGGCTACACCTTC
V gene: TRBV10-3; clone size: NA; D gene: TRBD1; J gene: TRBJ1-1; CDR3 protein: CATTRQGTDTEAFF; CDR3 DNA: TGTGCCACCACGCGGCAGGGGACAGACACTGAAGCTTTCTTT
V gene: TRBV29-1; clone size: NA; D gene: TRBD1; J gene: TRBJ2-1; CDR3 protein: CSVEGINRDRLYNEQFF; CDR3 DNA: TGCAGCGTTGAGGGAATAAACCGGGACAGACTTTACAATGAGCAGTTCTTC
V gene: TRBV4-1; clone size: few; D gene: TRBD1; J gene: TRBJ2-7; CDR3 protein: CASSQDDGTGVLEQYF; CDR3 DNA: TGCGCCAGCAGCCAAGACGACGGGACAGGGGTCCTCGAGCAGTACTTC
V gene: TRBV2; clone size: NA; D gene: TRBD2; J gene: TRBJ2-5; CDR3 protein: CASSQRGGETQYF; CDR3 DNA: TGTGCCAGCAGTCAACGGGGGGGAGAGACCCAGTACTTC
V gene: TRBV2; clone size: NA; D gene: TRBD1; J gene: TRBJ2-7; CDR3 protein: CASNNRGRGDEQYF; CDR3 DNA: TGTGCCAGCAATAACAGGGGGCGCGGAGACGAGCAGTACTTC
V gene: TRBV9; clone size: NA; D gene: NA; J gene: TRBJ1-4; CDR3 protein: CASSVDVTVNEKLFF; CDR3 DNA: TGTGCCAGCAGCGTAGATGTCACAGTTAATGAAAAACTGTTTTTT
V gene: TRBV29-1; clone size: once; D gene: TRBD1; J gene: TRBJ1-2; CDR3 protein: CSVEDIRPGGSPNYGYTF; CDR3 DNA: TGCAGCGTTGAAGATATCCGGCCAGGGGGTTCCCCTAACTATGGCTACACCTTC
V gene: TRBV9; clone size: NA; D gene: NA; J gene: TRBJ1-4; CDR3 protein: CASSLRGMANEKLFF; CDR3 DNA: TGTGCCAGCAGCCTCAGGGGTATGGCTAATGAAAAACTGTTTTTT
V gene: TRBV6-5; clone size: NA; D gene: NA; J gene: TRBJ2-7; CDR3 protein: CASSLTGPYEQYF; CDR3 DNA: TGTGCCAGCAGCCTAACAGGCCCCTACGAGCAGTACTTC
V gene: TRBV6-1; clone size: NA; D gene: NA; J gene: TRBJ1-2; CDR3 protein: CASRPQGKGGYTF; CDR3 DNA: TGTGCCAGCAGGCCACAGGGAAAAGGTGGCTACACCTTC
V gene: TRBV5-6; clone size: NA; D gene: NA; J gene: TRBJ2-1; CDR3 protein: CASSPDFNEQFF; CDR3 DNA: TGTGCCAGCAGCCCCGACTTCAATGAGCAGTTCTTC
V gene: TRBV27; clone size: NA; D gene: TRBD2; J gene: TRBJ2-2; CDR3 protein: CASSSITRTSTGELFF; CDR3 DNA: TGTGCCAGCAGTTCTATTACCAGGACTAGCACCGGGGAGCTGTTTTTT
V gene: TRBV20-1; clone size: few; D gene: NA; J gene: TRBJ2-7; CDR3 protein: CSARNAREQYF; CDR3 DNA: TGCAGTGCTAGGAATGCTCGGGAGCAGTACTTC
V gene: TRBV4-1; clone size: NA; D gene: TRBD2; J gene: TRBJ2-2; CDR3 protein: CASSQDWPSGDTFNTGELFF; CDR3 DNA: TGCGCCAGCAGCCAAGATTGGCCTAGCGGGGACACTTTTAACACCGGGGAGCTGTTTTTT
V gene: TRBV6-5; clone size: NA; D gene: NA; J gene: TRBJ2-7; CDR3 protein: CASSYGQGMWEQYF; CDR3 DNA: TGTGCCAGCAGTTACGGGCAGGGGATGTGGGAGCAGTACTTC
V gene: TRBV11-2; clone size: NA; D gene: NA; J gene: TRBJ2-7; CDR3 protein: CASSPQGTYEQYF; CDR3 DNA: TGTGCCAGCAGCCCACAGGGCACCTACGAGCAGTACTTC
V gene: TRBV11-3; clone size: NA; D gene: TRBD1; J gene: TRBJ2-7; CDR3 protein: CASSPGTAETYEQYF; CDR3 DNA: TGTGCCAGCAGCCCAGGGACAGCCGAAACCTACGAGCAGTACTTC
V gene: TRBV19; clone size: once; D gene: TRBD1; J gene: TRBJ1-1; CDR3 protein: CASSSGTVNTEAFF; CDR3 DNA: TGTGCCAGTAGTTCCGGGACAGTGAACACTGAAGCTTTCTTT
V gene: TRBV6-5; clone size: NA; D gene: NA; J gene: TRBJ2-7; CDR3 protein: CASSYGGFSYEQYF; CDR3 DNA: TGTGCCAGCAGTTACGGCGGTTTCTCCTACGAGCAGTACTTC
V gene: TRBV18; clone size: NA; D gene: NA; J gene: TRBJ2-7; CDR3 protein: CASSPGVGYEQYF; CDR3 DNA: TGTGCCAGCTCACCCGGGGTGGGCTACGAGCAGTACTTC
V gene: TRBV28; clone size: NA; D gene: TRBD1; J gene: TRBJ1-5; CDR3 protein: CASMGQLSNQPQHF; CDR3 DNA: TGTGCCAGCATGGGACAGTTAAGCAATCAGCCCCAGCATTTT
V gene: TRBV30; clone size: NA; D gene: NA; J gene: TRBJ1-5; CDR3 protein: CAWSKTTGRGRQPQHF; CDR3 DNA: TGTGCCTGGAGTAAAACCACAGGGAGGGGAAGACAGCCCCAGCATTTT
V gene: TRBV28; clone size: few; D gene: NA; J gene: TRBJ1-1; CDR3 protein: CASRETGNTEAFF; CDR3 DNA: TGTGCCAGCAGGGAGACAGGGAACACTGAAGCTTTCTTT
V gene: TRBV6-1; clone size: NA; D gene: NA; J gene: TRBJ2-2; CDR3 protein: CASSEGLQGAGELFF; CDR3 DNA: TGTGCCAGCAGTGAAGGTTTACAGGGTGCCGGGGAGCTGTTTTTT
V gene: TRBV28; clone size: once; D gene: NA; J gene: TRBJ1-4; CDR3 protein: CASREGATNEKLFF; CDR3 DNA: TGTGCCAGCCGGGAGGGGGCAACTAATGAAAAACTGTTTTTT
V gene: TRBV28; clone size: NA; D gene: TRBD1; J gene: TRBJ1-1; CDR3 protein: CASSGQGAGNTEAFF; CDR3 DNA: TGTGCCAGCAGTGGACAGGGGGCAGGGAACACTGAAGCTTTCTTT